Each of the 26 T cell receptor beta chains below was sequenced from the same sample in a study of blood T cell repertoires in COVID-19. Libraries were prepared by immunoSEQ multiplex PCR; TCRdb keeps only in-frame clonotypes and omits some of them. This table holds a few hundred thousand clones, approximately 77% found once. The sample taken for sequencing was peripheral blood. The receptors were sampled from a woman aged 18-29 years with acute or convalescent COVID-19.

This sequence joins TRBV4-3 and TRBJ2-5, with 7 bases that match TRBD2. Germline V lookup: CDR1 LGHNA, CDR2 YSLEER. The junction had 13 bases not matched to a gene; V was cut back by 4 bases and J by 5 bases. The CDR3 sequence is 16 residues long. DNA of the CDR3: TGCGCCAGCAGCCTTCTCCCCACAGCGGGAAGCGAGACCCAGTACTTC. It encodes CASSLLPTAGSETQYF.

The chain uses TRBV7-2 and TRBJ2-1, with TRBD2 as a possible D gene (7 bases). V lost 5 bases, J lost 4 bases, and 24 bases lay in between. Germline V gives CDR1 SGHTA, CDR2 FQGNSA. The CDR3 loop spans 18 amino acids. This CDR3 reads CASSPRGGVEGMYNEQFF. CDR3 sequence (DNA): TGTGCCAGCAGCCCCAGGGGAGGGGTGGAGGGAATGTACAATGAGCAGTTCTTC.

The chain is built from TRBV29-1 and TRBJ2-5, with D maybe TRBD1 (6 bases). V lost 4 bases and J lost 4, with 10 bases in between. The CDR3 has 12 amino acids. The germline V gene encodes CDR1 SQVTM and CDR2 ANQGSEA. The CDR3: CSVVRGPETQYF. CDR3 sequence (DNA): TGCAGCGTTGTCAGGGGCCCAGAGACCCAGTACTTC.

The rearrangement uses TRBV4-3 and TRBJ2-7; maybe TRBD2 (6 bases). This CDR3 comprises 16 residues. The V end lost 1 base, the J end lost 1 base, and 14 bases lay between the germline ends. Germline V gives CDR1 LGHNA, CDR2 YSLEER. CDR3 sequence reads: CASSQGRDSWSYEQYF. CDR3 in DNA: TGCGCCAGCAGCCAAGGCCGGGACTCCTGGTCCTACGAGCAGTACTTC.

The rearrangement joins TRBV9 to TRBJ2-3, with 8 bases that match TRBD1. This CDR3 is 15 amino acids long. Germline values: CDR1 SGDLS, CDR2 YYNGEE. V trimming: 3 bases; J trimming: 6 bases; junction bases outside the gene matches: 9. CDR3 coding DNA: TGTGCCAGCAGCGAGACGACAGGGGTCGTGGATACGCAGTATTTT. This translates into CASSETTGVVDTQYF.

This chain joins TRBV6-2 or TRBV6-3 and TRBJ2-7; maybe TRBD1 (5 bases). Trimming cost V 4 bases and J 2 bases, with 12 bases left between them. CDR3 length equals 14 residues. CDR1 MNHEY and CDR2 SVGEGT come from the germline V gene. The CDR3 DNA is TGTGCCAGCAGTTCCAGCGTCAGGGCCTACGAGCAGTACTTC. Protein sequence: CASSSSVRAYEQYF.

The chain joins TRBV11-3 to TRBJ2-5; TRBD2 is a possible D gene (6 bases). Trimming stripped 5 bases from V and 4 bases from J, with 17 bases between. Germline loops: CDR1 SGHNT, CDR2 YENEEA. The CDR3 is 15 amino acids. The CDR3 sequence is CASSPYSGVSETQYF. CDR3 bases: TGTGCCAGCAGCCCCTACTCGGGAGTTTCAGAGACCCAGTACTTC.

To note about this clone: A read error may produce the germline difference seen at one junction end. This chain connects TRBV3-1 (or the pseudogene TRBV3-2) to TRBJ2-5; TRBD1 matches 8 bases. CDR3 length: 15 residues. Germline-derived CDR1 and CDR2 are LGHDT and YNNKEL (reference sequence). The CDR3 sequence is CASSQQGNGQGRYHF. The CDR3 region has the DNA TGTGCCAGCAGCCAACAAGGAAACGGACAGGGAAGATATCACTTC.

The V and J genes are TRBV5-1 and TRBJ2-6; the match to TRBD2 covers 7 bases. J was trimmed by 2 bases and V by 4 bases; bases with no gene match: 6. This CDR3 contains 16 residues. Germline V gene sequence: CDR1 SGHRS, CDR2 YFSETQ. DNA for the CDR3: TGCGCCAGCAGCCTCCTGGGAGGGGCTGGGGCCAACGTCCTGACTTTC. Translation: CASSLLGGAGANVLTF.

The chain uses TRBV19 and TRBJ1-2; 8 bases fit TRBD1. V gave up 5 bases and J gave up 4 bases; unmatched junction bases: 6. In germline, CDR1 is LNHDA, CDR2 SQIVND (reference sequence). The CDR3 is made up of 14 amino acids. In DNA form, the CDR3 reads TGTGCCAGTAGTCCCCGGACAGGGCCCTATGGCTACACCTTC. This sequence encodes CASSPRTGPYGYTF.

The rearrangement uses TRBV18 and TRBJ2-1; 13 bases match TRBD2. The trim removed 5 bases at V and 8 bases at J, leaving 6 bases unmatched. Germline lookup yields CDR1 KGHSH and CDR2 LQKENI. This CDR3 comprises 15 residues. The CDR3 DNA follows: TGTGCCAGCTCAGACAGGACTAGCGGGAGCGATGAGCAGTTCTTC. This sequence encodes CASSDRTSGSDEQFF. Variable domain in full (rest from reference TRBV18 and TRBJ2-1): NAGVMQNPRHLVRRRGQEARLRCSPMKGHSHVYWYRQLPEEGLKFMVYLQKENIIDESGMPKERFSAEFPKEGPSILRIQQVVRGDSAAYFCASSDRTSGSDEQFFGPGTRLTVL.

The chain is built from TRBV9 and TRBJ2-3; weak D call: TRBD2 (5 bases). Germline V gives CDR1 SGDLS, CDR2 YYNGEE. This CDR3 contains 14 residues. Trimming took off 2 bases at V and 7 bases at J, with 14 bases between the two ends. CDR3 sequence: CASSVGRGQHTQYF. CDR3 DNA sequence: TGTGCCAGCAGCGTGGGTAGAGGGCAGCATACGCAGTATTTT.

This chain joins TRBV18 and TRBJ2-1; 7 nucleotides align to TRBD2. Germline V lookup: CDR1 KGHSH, CDR2 LQKENI. J lost 7 bases, V lost 5 bases, and 17 bases had no gene match. The CDR3 is made up of 17 amino acids. CDR3 sequence: CASSGLSFGGSQNEQFF. The DNA for the CDR3 is TGTGCCAGCTCAGGTCTCTCATTCGGCGGGAGCCAGAATGAGCAGTTCTTC.

The V gene is TRBV18, the J gene TRBJ2-7; 7 bases are a match to TRBD2. Losses at the gene ends were 3 bases for V and 0 bases for J; bases not matched to a gene: 5. The CDR3 is made up of 15 amino acids. The germline V gene has CDR1 KGHSH and CDR2 LQKENI. The CDR3 DNA sequence: TGTGCCAGCTCACCCCCCCTAGCGGACTCCTACGAGCAGTACTTC. Translating gives CASSPPLADSYEQYF.

The rearrangement uses TRBV6-5 and TRBJ2-5, with D possibly being TRBD2 (6 bases). CDR1 is MNHEY and CDR2 is SVGAGI in the germline V gene. This CDR3 is 15 amino acids long. Trimming left V 2 bases short and J 4 bases short, with 14 bases between. CDR3 DNA sequence: TGTGCCAGCAGTTACGGAACTAGCAAGGGAGAGACCCAGTACTTC. Amino acid sequence: CASSYGTSKGETQYF.

Concerning this clone: The same CDR3 can be traced to other DNA sequences in this sample. The chain combines TRBV29-1 with TRBJ2-7, with 14 bases matching TRBD2. After removal of 6 bases from V and 3 bases from J, the junction contained 4 bases not matched to a gene. The CDR3 loop spans 14 amino acids. CDR1 and CDR2 (germline): SQVTM, ANQGSEA. CDR3 sequence reads: CSVQGLAGGYEQYF. As DNA, the CDR3 is TGCAGCGTCCAAGGACTAGCGGGAGGCTACGAGCAGTACTTC.

The chain combines TRBV2 with TRBJ2-5, with 11 bases fitting TRBD2. The V gene end was trimmed by 5 bases and the J gene end by 4 bases; junction bases not matched to a gene: 6. From germline, CDR1 is SNHLY and CDR2 FYNNEI. The CDR3 length is 15 residues. The CDR3 spells CASSRTSGSIETQYF. The DNA of the CDR3 is TGTGCCAGCAGTAGGACTAGCGGGTCGATAGAGACCCAGTACTTC.

The chain uses TRBV27 and TRBJ2-3, with 8 positions matching TRBD2. The CDR3 has 16 residues. V lost 5 bases, J lost 4 bases, and 11 bases stayed unmatched. Germline V gene data show CDR1 as MNHEY and CDR2 as SMNVEV (reference sequence). CDR3 loop: CASSPRGLAGADTQYF. The CDR3 DNA reads TGTGCCAGCAGTCCCCGTGGACTAGCAGGGGCAGATACGCAGTATTTT.

The chain employs TRBV19 and TRBJ2-1; D is possibly TRBD1 (6 bases). The CDR3 contains 16 residues. Germline V lookup: CDR1 LNHDA, CDR2 SQIVND (reference sequence). V was pared by 5 bases and J by 6 bases, with 20 bases between. The CDR3 bases are TGTGCCAGTAGTGATTACGCCGGACAGTTGGCCAATGAGCAGTTCTTC. This translates into CASSDYAGQLANEQFF.

The genes are TRBV25-1 and TRBJ2-2, with 7 bases fitting TRBD2. Germline trimming cut 0 bases from V and 9 bases from J; bases unmatched to any gene: 7. Germline V gene lookup returns CDR1 MGHDK and CDR2 SYGVNS. The CDR3 runs to 15 residues. For the CDR3, the DNA is TGTGCCAGCAGTGAATATAAGGAGCGGGGCAGGGAGCTGTTTTTT. This codes for CASSEYKERGRELFF.

The V call is TRBV28, the J call TRBJ2-7, with 7 bases that match TRBD1. CDR1 MDHEN and CDR2 SYDVKM come from the germline V gene. The CDR3 sequence is 14 residues long. Trimming took 4 bases from V and 3 from J; bases not matched to a gene: 6. The CDR3 DNA is TGTGCCAGCAGTTCCCCGACAGGGTTCTACGAGCAGTACTTC. This sequence encodes CASSSPTGFYEQYF. The whole variable domain, filled in from reference TRBV28 and TRBJ2-7, reads DVKVTQSSRYLVKRTGEKVFLECVQDMDHENMFWYRQDPGLGLRLIYFSYDVKMKEKGDIPEGYSVSREKKERFSLILESASTNQTSMYLCASSSPTGFYEQYFGPGTRLTVT.

V is TRBV6-2 or TRBV6-3 and J is TRBJ1-5; 7 positions match TRBD1. The CDR3 loop spans 15 amino acids. CDR1 is MNHEY and CDR2 is SVGEGT in the germline V gene. V was clipped by 6 bases and J by 1 base; unmatched bases: 6. The chain's CDR3 is CASSPGQMSNQPQHF. CDR3 in DNA: TGTGCCAGCAGCCCGGGACAGATGAGCAATCAGCCCCAGCATTTT.

The rearrangement links TRBV6-4 to TRBJ2-1, with D uncertain. CDR1 is MRHNA and CDR2 is SNTAGT in the germline V gene. The V end lost 4 bases, the J end lost 4 bases, and 14 bases lay between the germline ends. The CDR3 is 15 amino acids. CDR3 DNA sequence: TGTGCCAGCAGTGTTTGGGCTACCACGTACAATGAGCAGTTCTTC. It translates to CASSVWATTYNEQFF.

This clone appeared a single time. J is TRBJ2-1 and V is TRBV5-1; 7 nucleotides line up with TRBD2. Germline assignment: CDR1 SGHRS and CDR2 YFSETQ. CDR3 size: 14 residues. Trimming removed 5 bases from V and 8 bases from J; junction bases left unmatched: 10. CDR3 region: CASRLARGVDEQFF. The CDR3 region has the DNA TGCGCCAGCAGGCTCGCTCGGGGGGTAGATGAGCAGTTCTTC.

The chain links TRBV9 to TRBJ1-1, with D perhaps matching TRBD1 (5 bases). This CDR3 has 14 residues. Germline CDR1 reads SGDLS; CDR2 reads YYNGEE. Trimming took off 0 bases at V and 3 bases at J, with 9 bases between the two ends. CDR3 in amino acids: CASSVEAGDTEAFF. The CDR3 DNA follows: TGTGCCAGCAGCGTAGAAGCGGGGGACACTGAAGCTTTCTTT.

The CDR3: CAWRIWDSGTSSRLSEQFF. For the CDR3, the DNA is TGTGCCTGGAGAATATGGGACTCCGGGACTAGTAGTCGGCTAAGTGAGCAGTTCTTC. The chain links TRBV30 to TRBJ2-1, with 8 nucleotides matching TRBD2. The CDR3 has 19 amino acids. The ends lost 3 bases at V and 9 bases at J; junction bases unmatched: 25. Germline V gene lookup returns CDR1 GTSNPN and CDR2 SVGIG (reference sequence).